This entry features one T cell receptor (beta chain) sequence. Antigen unknown. This entry is derived from a study of Ad26.COV2.S vaccination and SARS-CoV-2 variants. Study results and limitations: Spike-specific TCR breadth was greater after Ad26.COV2.S than placebo.

Profiling relied on immunoSEQ multiplex PCR, and the TCRdb table lists in-frame clones only, not all of them. The table includes under 600,000 clones, nearly 90% detected once. The sample's treatment: around 19 received Ad26.COV2.S at low or high dose, single or two shots; 5 received placebo; per-sample allocation not given. Day 63 following the first vaccine or placebo injection was when the samples were taken. CDR1 and CDR2 (germline): SQVTM, ANQGSEA. There are 17 residues in the CDR3. V shed 6 bases and J 1 base; nucleotides not matched to a gene: 6. The TCR comes from a person between 18 and 65 years old who received the Ad26.COV2.S COVID-19 vaccine or a placebo. Sequences were derived from peripheral blood, sampled in a trial of Ad26.COV2.S vaccine versus placebo. The chain recombines TRBV29-1 with TRBJ2-1; TRBD2 agrees at 16 bases. The CDR3 spells CSVPGLAGGPSYNEQFF. The CDR3 DNA is TGCAGCGTCCCGGGACTAGCGGGAGGGCCTTCCTACAATGAGCAGTTCTTC.